The T cell receptor (beta chain) under discussion was sequenced for a study of blood T cell repertoires in COVID-19. Study-wide background: COVID-19 samples collected from the United States, Italy and Spain covered acute and convalescent phases. T cells, B-cell-depleted T cells, or PBMCs supplied cDNA or gDNA.

Comments on this clone: Other DNA sequences in the same sample also yield this CDR3.

Assay used: immunoSEQ multiplex PCR; TCRdb lists only in-frame clones, some missing. The sample contains 210,000 or so clones, 87% of which appear only once. V was cut by 2 bases and J by 1 base, with 8 bases left in between. Germline V lookup: CDR1 SGHTA, CDR2 FQGNSA. This CDR3 has 14 amino acids. The rearrangement joins TRBV7-2 to TRBJ1-1; D unclear. Source material: peripheral blood. This TCR derives from a woman under 30 who had recovered from COVID-19. CDR3 bases: TGTGCCAGCAGCTTATTGGGCCAGAACACTGAAGCTTTCTTT. It is translated as CASSLLGQNTEAFF.